This T cell receptor (beta chain) emerged from a study of OX40 agonist ivuxolimab in advanced cancers. Study-wide background: Earlier treatment with anti-PD-1, anti-PD-L1 or anti-CTLA-4 was permitted, and about 40% had received some. Partial responses, seen in three patients, involved one hepatocellular carcinoma and two cutaneous melanomas.

CDR3 length: 14 amino acids. The V end was cut by 6 bases, the J end by 3 bases, with 14 bases between. CDR1 is SNHLY and CDR2 is FYNNEI in the germline V gene. This clone was detected only once. The assay was immunoSEQ multiplex PCR, and TCRdb's table has in-frame clones only and misses some. The repertoire holds 35,000 or so clones, 60% to 85% seen once, with around 25% in the top ten. This material consisted of CD4+ or CD8+ T cells sorted from blood, taken in a trial of the OX40 agonist ivuxolimab. The chain couples TRBV2 to TRBJ1-1; a possible D gene is TRBD1 (5 bases). The sequence was collected from an adult with an advanced solid tumor such as melanoma, head and neck, liver or kidney cancer. The CDR3 protein is CASSRESGHTEAFF. The CDR3, as DNA: TGTGCCAGCAGCAGAGAATCGGGGCACACTGAAGCTTTCTTT.